This T cell receptor (beta chain) came from a study of blood T cells in healthy people across ages. Whole-study findings and limits: Naive T cell percentage strongly correlated with TCR beta diversity. Donor CMV infection status was unknown, possibly confounding age-related changes in expanded clonotypes.

The CDR3 runs 15 residues. Germline CDR1 LNHNV, CDR2 YYDKDF (reference sequence). Trimming took 3 bases from V and 4 from J, leaving 15 bases between them. As for this clonotype: Its antigen is unidentified.

A second PCR of roughly 7 to 11 cycles used a sample-barcoded 5' primer and a J-beta primer mix. Researchers report that each sample yielded at least 2.5 million CDR3-containing paired-end reads. TCRdb re-called the 5' RACE reads through MiXCR, storing one row per CDR3 protein. The sample yields about 1.8 million distinct CDR3 sequences, 49% seen once. The V call is TRBV15, the J call TRBJ1-2; tentatively, D is TRBD1 (5 bases). This clonotype originated in a middle-aged woman in good health. What was sequenced was blood. The CDR3 sequence is CATSRARQTFYGYTF. CDR3 sequence (DNA): TGTGCCACCAGCAGGGCGCGACAGACCTTCTATGGCTACACCTTC.